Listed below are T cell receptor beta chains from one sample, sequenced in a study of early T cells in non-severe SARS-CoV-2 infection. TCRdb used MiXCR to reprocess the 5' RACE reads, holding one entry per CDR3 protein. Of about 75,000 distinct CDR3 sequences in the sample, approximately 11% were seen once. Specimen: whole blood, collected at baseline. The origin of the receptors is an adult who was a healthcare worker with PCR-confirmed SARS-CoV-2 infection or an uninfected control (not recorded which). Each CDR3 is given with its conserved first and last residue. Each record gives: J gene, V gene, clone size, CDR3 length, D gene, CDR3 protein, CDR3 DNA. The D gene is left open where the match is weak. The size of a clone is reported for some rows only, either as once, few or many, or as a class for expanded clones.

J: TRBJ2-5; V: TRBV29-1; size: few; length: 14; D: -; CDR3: CSVEGSGVTETQYF; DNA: TGCAGCGTTGAAGGATCCGGAGTGACGGAGACCCAGTACTTC
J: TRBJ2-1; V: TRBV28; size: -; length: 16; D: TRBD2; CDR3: CASSLLARGGAGEQFF; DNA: TGTGCCAGCAGTTTATTGGCTCGCGGGGGGGCGGGAGAGCAGTTCTTC
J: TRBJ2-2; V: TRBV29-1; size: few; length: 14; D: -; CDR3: CSVAPTVNTGELFF; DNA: TGCAGCGTTGCCCCGACAGTAAACACCGGGGAGCTGTTTTTT
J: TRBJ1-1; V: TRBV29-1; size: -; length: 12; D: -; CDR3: CSVSQRNTEAFF; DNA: TGCAGCGTCTCACAGAGGAACACTGAAGCTTTCTTT
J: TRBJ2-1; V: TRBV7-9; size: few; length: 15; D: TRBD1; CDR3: CASSLRTGVDNEQFF; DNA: TGTGCCAGCAGCCTTCGGACAGGGGTAGACAATGAGCAGTTCTTC
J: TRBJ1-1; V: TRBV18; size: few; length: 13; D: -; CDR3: CASSPNRWGEAFF; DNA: TGTGCCAGCTCACCCAACAGGTGGGGCGAAGCTTTCTTT
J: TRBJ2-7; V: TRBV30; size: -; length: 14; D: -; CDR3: CAWSTQEATYEQYF; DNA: TGTGCCTGGAGTACACAGGAGGCGACCTACGAGCAGTACTTC
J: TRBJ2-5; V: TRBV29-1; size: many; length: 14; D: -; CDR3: CSVGAQGHQETQYF; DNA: TGCAGCGTTGGAGCCCAGGGCCACCAAGAGACCCAGTACTTC
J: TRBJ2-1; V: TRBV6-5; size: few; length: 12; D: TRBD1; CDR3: CASSPGTGREFF; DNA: TGTGCCAGCAGCCCAGGGACAGGGAGGGAGTTCTTC
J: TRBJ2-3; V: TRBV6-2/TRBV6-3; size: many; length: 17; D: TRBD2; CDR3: CASSYLSGGRRTDTQYF; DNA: TGTGCCAGCAGTTACCTAAGCGGGGGAAGACGGACAGATACGCAGTATTTT
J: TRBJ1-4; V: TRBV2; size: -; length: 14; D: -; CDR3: CASAFQGGYEKLFF; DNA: TGTGCCAGCGCGTTTCAGGGTGGTTACGAAAAACTGTTTTTT
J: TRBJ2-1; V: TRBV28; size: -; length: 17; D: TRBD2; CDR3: CASSLSSGTSPGDEQFF; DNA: TGTGCCAGCAGTTTAAGTAGCGGGACATCTCCGGGGGATGAGCAGTTCTTC
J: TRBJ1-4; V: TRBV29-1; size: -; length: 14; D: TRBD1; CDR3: CSVDPGTGPEKLFF; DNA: TGCAGCGTTGACCCCGGGACAGGGCCCGAAAAACTGTTTTTT
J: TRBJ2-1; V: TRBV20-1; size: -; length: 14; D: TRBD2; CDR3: CSARLAGLMNEQFF; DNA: TGCAGTGCTAGACTAGCGGGGCTAATGAATGAGCAGTTCTTC
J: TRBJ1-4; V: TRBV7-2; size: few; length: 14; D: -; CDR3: CASSFGLNNEKLFF; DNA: TGTGCCAGCAGCTTTGGGCTTAATAATGAAAAACTGTTTTTT
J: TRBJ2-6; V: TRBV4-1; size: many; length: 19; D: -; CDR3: CASSQEGQGILSGANVLTF; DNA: TGCGCCAGCAGCCAAGAAGGTCAGGGGATCCTCTCTGGGGCCAACGTCCTGACTTTC
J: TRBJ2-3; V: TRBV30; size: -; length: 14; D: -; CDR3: CAWRRQPSTDTQYF; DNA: TGTGCCTGGAGGAGACAGCCTAGCACAGATACGCAGTATTTT
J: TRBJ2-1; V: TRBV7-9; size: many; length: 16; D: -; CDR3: CASSPWRGVSDNEQFF; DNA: TGTGCCAGCAGCCCTTGGAGGGGGGTCAGTGACAATGAGCAGTTCTTC
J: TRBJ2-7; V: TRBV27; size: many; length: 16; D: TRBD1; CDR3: CASSLLAGDSSYEQYF; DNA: TGTGCCAGCAGTTTACTAGCTGGGGACAGCTCCTACGAGCAGTACTTC
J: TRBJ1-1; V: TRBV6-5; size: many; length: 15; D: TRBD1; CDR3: CASSPPGDRKTEAFF; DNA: TGTGCCAGCAGTCCACCAGGGGACAGGAAAACTGAAGCTTTCTTT
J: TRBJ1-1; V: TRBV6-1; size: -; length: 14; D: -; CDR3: CASSEGVWQGAAFF; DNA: TGTGCCAGCAGTGAAGGAGTTTGGCAGGGCGCGGCTTTCTTT
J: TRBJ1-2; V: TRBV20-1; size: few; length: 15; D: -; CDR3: CSARSSEISFYGYTF; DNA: TGCAGTGCTAGATCGTCGGAGATATCCTTCTATGGCTACACCTTC
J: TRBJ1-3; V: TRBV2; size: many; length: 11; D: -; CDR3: CASSDGNTIYF; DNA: TGTGCCAGCAGTGATGGAAACACCATATATTTT
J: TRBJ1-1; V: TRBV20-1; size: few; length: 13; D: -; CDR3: CSASRGGDTEAFF; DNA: TGCAGTGCTAGCCGCGGAGGGGACACTGAAGCTTTCTTT
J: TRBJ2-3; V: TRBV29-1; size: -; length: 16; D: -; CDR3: CSVEVWAGASTDTQYF; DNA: TGCAGCGTTGAAGTATGGGCGGGGGCTAGCACAGATACGCAGTATTTT
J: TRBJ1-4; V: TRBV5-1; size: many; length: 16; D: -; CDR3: CASSLEGVGSGEKLFF; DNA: TGCGCCAGCAGCTTGGAAGGCGTGGGAAGCGGTGAAAAACTGTTTTTT
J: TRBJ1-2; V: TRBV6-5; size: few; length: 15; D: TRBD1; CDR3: CASSYSTGGLYGYTF; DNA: TGTGCCAGCAGTTACTCTACAGGGGGCCTCTATGGCTACACCTTC
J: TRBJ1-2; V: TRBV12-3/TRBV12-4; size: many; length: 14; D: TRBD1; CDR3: CASQSSGRGLGYTF; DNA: TGTGCCAGCCAAAGTTCCGGCAGGGGGCTTGGCTACACCTTC
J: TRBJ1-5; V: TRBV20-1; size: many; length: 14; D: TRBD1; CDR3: CSARSGQGVQPQHF; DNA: TGCAGTGCTAGATCTGGACAGGGGGTTCAGCCCCAGCATTTT
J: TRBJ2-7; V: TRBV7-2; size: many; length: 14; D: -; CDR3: CASSLVSRGAEQYF; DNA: TGTGCCAGCAGCTTAGTATCTAGGGGGGCCGAGCAGTACTTC
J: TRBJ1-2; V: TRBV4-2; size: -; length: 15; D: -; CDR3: CASSQDEYRDSGYTF; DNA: TGTGCCAGCAGCCAAGATGAGTACAGGGATTCTGGCTACACCTTC
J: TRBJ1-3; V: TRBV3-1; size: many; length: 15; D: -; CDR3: CASSQRGGSGNTIYF; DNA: TGTGCCAGCAGCCAAAGGGGAGGCTCTGGAAACACCATATATTTT
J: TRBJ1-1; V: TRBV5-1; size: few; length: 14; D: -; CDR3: CASSEQTDNTEAFF; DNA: TGCGCCAGCAGCGAACAGACGGATAACACTGAAGCTTTCTTT
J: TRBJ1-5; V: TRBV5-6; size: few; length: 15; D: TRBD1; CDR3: CASSLWTGGFQPQHF; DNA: TGTGCCAGCAGCTTGTGGACAGGGGGTTTTCAGCCCCAGCATTTT
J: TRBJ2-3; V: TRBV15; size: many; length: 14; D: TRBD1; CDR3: CATSAGGAWDTQYF; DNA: TGTGCCACCAGCGCAGGGGGCGCTTGGGATACGCAGTATTTT
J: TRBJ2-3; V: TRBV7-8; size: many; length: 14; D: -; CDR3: CASSSYHRTDTQYF; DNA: TGTGCCAGCAGCTCCTATCATAGAACCGATACGCAGTATTTT
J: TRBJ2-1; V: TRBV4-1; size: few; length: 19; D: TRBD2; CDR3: CASSQGPYERGRSYNEQFF; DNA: TGCGCCAGCAGCCAAGGCCCCTACGAGCGGGGGCGCTCCTACAATGAGCAGTTCTTC
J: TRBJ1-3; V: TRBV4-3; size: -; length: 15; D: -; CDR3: CASSPSGTAGNTIYF; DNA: TGCGCCAGCAGTCCCTCAGGGACTGCTGGAAACACCATATATTTT
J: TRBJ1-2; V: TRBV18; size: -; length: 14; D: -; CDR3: CASSPAGIARGYTF; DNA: TGTGCCAGCTCACCGGCAGGGATTGCTCGCGGCTACACCTTC
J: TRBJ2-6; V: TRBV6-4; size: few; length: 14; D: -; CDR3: CASSEQAGANVLTF; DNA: TGTGCCAGCAGTGAACAGGCTGGGGCCAACGTCCTGACTTTC